The clone carrying this TCR beta chain was recorded many times. Its antigen is not known. These data are taken from a study of blood T cells in healthy people across ages. Then a second PCR, running roughly 7 to 11 cycles, was carried out with a sample-barcoded 5' primer and a J-beta primer mix. Sequencing yielded, for each sample, at least 2.5 million paired-end reads carrying CDR3. TCRdb re-analysed the 5' RACE reads in MiXCR, keeping a single row per CDR3 protein. The table has around 1.5 million distinct CDR3 sequences, about 40% seen once. Unmatched junction bases numbered 7, after V lost 7 bases and J lost 0 bases. This CDR3 is 14 amino acids long. Looked up from germline, CDR1 is SQVTM and CDR2 is ANQGSEA. Study-level points and caveats: Both naive CD4+ cell counts and diversity were greater in long-lived donors than in aged donors. A strong correlation was found between TCR beta diversity and the percentage of naive T cells.

The sample taken for sequencing was blood. The gene calls are TRBV29-1 and TRBJ2-7, with TRBD2 matching over 9 bases. This clonotype originated in a woman younger than 35 in good health. The CDR3 DNA is TGCAGCGCTGCGACTAGCGGAAGCTCCTACGAGCAGTACTTC. This codes for CSAATSGSSYEQYF.